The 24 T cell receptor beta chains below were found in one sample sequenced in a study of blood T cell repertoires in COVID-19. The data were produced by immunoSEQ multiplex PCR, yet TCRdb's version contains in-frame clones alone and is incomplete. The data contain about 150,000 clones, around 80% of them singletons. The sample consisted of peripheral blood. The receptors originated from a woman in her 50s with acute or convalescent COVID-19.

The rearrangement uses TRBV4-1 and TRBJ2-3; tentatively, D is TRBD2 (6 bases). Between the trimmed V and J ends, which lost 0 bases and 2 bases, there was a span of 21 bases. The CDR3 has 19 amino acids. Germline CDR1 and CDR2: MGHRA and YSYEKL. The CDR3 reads CASSQEVWGLSGSTDTQYF. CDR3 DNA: TGCGCCAGCAGCCAAGAAGTTTGGGGACTGAGCGGGTCCACAGATACGCAGTATTTT.

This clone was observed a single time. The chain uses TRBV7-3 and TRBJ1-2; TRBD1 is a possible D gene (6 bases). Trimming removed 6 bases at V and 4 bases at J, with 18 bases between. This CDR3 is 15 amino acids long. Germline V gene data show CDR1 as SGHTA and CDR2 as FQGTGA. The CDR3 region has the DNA TGTGCCAGCAGATTAGCGGACAGCCCTTTCTATGGCTACACCTTC. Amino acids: CASRLADSPFYGYTF.

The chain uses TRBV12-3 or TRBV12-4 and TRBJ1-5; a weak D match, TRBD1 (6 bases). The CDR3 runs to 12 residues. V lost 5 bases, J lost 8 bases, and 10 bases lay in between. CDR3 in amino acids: CASSLQGKPQHF. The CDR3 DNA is TGTGCCAGCAGTCTACAGGGTAAGCCCCAGCATTTT.

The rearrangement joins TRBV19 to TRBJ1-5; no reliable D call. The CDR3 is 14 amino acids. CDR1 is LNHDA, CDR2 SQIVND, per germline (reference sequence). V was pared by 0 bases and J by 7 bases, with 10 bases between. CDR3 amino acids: CASSIDPSRQPQHF. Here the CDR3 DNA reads TGTGCCAGTAGTATAGATCCGTCCCGGCAGCCCCAGCATTTT.

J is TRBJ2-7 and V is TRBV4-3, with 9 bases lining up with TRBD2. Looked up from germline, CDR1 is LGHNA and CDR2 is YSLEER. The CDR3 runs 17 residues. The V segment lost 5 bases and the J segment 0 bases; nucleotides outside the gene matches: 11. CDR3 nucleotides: TGCGCCAGCAGCTCGCAATCACTAGCGGGCGGCTCCTACGAGCAGTACTTC. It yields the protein CASSSQSLAGGSYEQYF.

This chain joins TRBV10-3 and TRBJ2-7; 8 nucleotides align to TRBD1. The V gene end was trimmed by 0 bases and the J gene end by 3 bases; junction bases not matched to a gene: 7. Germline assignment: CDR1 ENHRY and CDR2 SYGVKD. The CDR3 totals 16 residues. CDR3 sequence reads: CAISESRGQGNYEQYF. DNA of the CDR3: TGTGCCATCAGTGAGTCTCGCGGACAGGGTAACTACGAGCAGTACTTC.

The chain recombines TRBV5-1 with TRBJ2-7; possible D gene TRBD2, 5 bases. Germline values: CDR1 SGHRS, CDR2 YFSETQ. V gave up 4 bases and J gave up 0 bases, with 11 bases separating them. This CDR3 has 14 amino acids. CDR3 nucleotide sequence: TGCGCCAGCAGCCCGCGGGTTTTCTCCTACGAGCAGTACTTC. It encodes CASSPRVFSYEQYF.

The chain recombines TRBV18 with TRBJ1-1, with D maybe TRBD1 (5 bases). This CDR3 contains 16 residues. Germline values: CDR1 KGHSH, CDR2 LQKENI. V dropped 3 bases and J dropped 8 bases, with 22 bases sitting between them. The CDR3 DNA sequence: TGTGCCAGCTCACCTCTGGGACTCGCCCCGCTGAGGGAAGCTTTCTTT. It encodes CASSPLGLAPLREAFF. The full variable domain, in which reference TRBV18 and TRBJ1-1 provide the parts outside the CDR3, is NAGVMQNPRHLVRRRGQEARLRCSPMKGHSHVYWYRQLPEEGLKFMVYLQKENIIDESGMPKERFSAEFPKEGPSILRIQQVVRGDSAAYFCASSPLGLAPLREAFFGQGTRLTVV.

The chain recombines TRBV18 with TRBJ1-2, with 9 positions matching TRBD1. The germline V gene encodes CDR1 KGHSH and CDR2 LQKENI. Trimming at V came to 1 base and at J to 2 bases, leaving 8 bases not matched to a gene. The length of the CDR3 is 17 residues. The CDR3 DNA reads TGTGCCAGCTCACCACAGCCGGGACAGGGCCCCAACTATGGCTACACCTTC. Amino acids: CASSPQPGQGPNYGYTF.

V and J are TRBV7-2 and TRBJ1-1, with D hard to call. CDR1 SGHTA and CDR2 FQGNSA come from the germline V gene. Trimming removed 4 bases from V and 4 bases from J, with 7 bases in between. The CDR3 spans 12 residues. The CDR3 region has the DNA TGTGCCAGCAGCTCAGTGTTCACTGAAGCTTTCTTT. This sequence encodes CASSSVFTEAFF.

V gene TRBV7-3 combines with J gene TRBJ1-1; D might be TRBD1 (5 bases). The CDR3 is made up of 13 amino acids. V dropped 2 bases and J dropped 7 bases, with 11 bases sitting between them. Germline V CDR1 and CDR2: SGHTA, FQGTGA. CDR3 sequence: CASSLEIDSEAFF. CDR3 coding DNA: TGTGCCAGCAGCTTAGAGATAGACAGTGAAGCTTTCTTT.

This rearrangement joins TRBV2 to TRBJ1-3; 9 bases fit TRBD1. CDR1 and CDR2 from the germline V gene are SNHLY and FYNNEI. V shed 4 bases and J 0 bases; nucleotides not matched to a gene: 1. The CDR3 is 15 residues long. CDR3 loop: CASSGTGVSGNTIYF. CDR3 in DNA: TGTGCCAGCAGTGGGACAGGGGTCTCTGGAAACACCATATATTTT.

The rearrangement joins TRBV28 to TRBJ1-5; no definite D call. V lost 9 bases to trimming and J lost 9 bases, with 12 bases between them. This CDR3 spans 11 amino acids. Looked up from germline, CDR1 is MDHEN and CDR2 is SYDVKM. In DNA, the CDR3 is TGTGCCAGTGGGAGGAGAGTGCCCCAGCATTTT. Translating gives CASGRRVPQHF.

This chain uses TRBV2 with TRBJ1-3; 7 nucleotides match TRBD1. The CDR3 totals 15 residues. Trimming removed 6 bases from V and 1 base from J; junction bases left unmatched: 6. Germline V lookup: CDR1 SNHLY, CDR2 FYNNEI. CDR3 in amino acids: CASRATTGSGNTIYF. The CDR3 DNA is TGTGCCAGCAGGGCTACGACAGGGTCTGGAAACACCATATATTTT.

The CDR3 coding sequence is TGTGCCAGCAGTGGCCACTCTGGGGCCAACGTCCTGACTTTC. This encodes CASSGHSGANVLTF. The gene calls are TRBV6-6 and TRBJ2-6; the D is unclear. The germline V and J ends were trimmed by 5 bases and 0 bases, with 5 bases remaining between them. Looked up from germline, CDR1 is MNHNY and CDR2 is SVGAGI (reference sequence). This CDR3 comprises 14 residues.

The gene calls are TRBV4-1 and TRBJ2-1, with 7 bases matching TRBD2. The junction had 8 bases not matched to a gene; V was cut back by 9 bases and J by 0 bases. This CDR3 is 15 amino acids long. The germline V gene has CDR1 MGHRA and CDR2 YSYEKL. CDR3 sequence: CASGTISGSYNEQFF. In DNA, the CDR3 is TGCGCCAGTGGGACTATTAGCGGCTCCTACAATGAGCAGTTCTTC.

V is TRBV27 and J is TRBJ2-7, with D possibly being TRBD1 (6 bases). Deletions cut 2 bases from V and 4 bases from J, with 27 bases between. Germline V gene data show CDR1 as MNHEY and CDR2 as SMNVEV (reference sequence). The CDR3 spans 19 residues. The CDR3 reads CASSLMGPGHDPSRYEQYF. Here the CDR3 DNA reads TGTGCCAGCAGTTTAATGGGCCCGGGACACGACCCCAGCAGGTACGAGCAGTACTTC.

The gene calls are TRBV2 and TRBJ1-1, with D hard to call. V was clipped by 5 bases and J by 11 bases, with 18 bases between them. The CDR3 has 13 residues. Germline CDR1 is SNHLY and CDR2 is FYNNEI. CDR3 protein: CASSPNSRAGAFF. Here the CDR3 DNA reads TGTGCCAGCAGTCCTAACTCGAGGGCCGGGGCTTTCTTT.

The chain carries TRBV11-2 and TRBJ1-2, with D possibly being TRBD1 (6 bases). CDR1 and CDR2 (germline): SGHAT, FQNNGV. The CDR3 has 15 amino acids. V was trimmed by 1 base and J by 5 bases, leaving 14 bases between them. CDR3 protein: CASSLGLGAGYGYTF. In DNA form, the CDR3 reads TGTGCCAGCAGCTTAGGTCTGGGGGCAGGTTATGGCTACACCTTC.

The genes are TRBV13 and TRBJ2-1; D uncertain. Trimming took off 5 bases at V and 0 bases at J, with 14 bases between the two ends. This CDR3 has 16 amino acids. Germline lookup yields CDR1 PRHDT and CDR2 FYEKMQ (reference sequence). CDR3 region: CASSKRLDSSYNEQFF. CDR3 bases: TGTGCCAGCAGCAAAAGACTGGATAGCTCCTACAATGAGCAGTTCTTC.

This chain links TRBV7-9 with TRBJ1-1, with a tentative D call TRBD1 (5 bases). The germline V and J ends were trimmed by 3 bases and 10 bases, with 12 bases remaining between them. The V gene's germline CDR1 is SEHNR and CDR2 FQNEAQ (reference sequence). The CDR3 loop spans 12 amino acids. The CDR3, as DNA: TGTGCCAGCAGCTTCCCGGGGGTGGGAGCTTTCTTT. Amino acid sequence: CASSFPGVGAFF.

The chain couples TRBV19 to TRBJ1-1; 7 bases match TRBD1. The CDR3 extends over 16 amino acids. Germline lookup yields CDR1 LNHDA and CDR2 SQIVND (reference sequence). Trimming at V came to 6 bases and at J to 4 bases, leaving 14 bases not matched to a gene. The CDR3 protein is CASRSPPDRVATEAFF. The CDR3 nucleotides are TGTGCCAGTAGATCGCCCCCCGACAGGGTGGCCACTGAAGCTTTCTTT.

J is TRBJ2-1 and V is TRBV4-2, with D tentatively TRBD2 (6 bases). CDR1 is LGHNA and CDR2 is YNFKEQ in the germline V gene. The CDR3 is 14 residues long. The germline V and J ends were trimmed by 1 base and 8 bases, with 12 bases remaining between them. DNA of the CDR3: TGTGCCAGCAGCCAAGGACTAGTCAGGGATGAGCAGTTCTTC. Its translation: CASSQGLVRDEQFF.

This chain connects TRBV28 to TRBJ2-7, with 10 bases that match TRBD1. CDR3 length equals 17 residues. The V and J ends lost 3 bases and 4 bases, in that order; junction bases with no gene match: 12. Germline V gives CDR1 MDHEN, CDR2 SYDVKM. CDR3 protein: CASSFVLGTGEKYEQYF. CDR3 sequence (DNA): TGTGCCAGCAGTTTCGTTTTAGGGACAGGGGAAAAATACGAGCAGTACTTC.